One T cell receptor (beta chain) is described in this entry. The CDR3 has 14 amino acids. Germline-derived CDR1 and CDR2 are SGHTA and FQGTGA. V gave up 5 bases and J gave up 2 bases, with 12 bases separating them. The sample comes from a study of radiotherapy plus CTLA-4 blockade in lung cancer. Libraries were prepared by immunoSEQ multiplex PCR; TCRdb keeps only in-frame clonotypes and omits some of them. Of about 48,000 clones listed, more than 75% are singletons. The chain carries TRBV7-3 and TRBJ1-1; possibly TRBD1 for D (5 bases). The source is a human donor with non-small cell lung cancer who had stable disease on radiotherapy plus ipilimumab. Material: peripheral blood, obtained from a patient treated with radiotherapy plus ipilimumab. The CDR3 DNA reads as TGTGCCAGCAGCCCCGCCAGGGAAAACACTGAAGCTTTCTTT. This sequence encodes CASSPARENTEAFF.